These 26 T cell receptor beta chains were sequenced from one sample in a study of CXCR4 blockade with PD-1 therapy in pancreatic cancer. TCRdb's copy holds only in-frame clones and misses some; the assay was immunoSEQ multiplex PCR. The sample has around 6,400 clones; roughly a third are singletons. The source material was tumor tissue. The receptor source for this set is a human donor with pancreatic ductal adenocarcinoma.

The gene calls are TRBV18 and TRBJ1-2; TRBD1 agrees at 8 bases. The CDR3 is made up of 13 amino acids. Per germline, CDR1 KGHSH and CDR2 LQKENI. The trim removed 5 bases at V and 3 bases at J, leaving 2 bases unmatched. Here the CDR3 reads CASSTQGDYGYTF. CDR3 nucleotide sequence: TGTGCCAGCTCAACACAGGGGGACTATGGCTACACCTTC.

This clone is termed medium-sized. Written as DNA, the CDR3 is TGTGCCAGCAGCTTAGATGGGGCTGGGACACCCTTCTACTTC. The encoded protein is CASSLDGAGTPFYF. V is TRBV11-3 and J is TRBJ2-4; a weak D match, TRBD1 (6 bases). V was shortened by 0 bases and J by 16 bases, with 19 bases between the two germline ends. CDR1 is SGHNT and CDR2 is YENEEA in the germline V gene. The CDR3 has 14 residues.

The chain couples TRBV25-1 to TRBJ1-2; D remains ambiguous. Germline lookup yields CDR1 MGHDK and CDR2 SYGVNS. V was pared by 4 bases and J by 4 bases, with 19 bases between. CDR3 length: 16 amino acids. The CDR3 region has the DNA TGTGCCAGCAGTGGGGGTTTACTGGGAAAGACCTATGGCTACACCTTC. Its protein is CASSGGLLGKTYGYTF.

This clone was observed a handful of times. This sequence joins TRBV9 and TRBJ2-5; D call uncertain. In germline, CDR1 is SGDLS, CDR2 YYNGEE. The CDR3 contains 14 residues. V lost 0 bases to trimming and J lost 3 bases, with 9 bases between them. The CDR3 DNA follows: TGTGCCAGCAGCGTAGGTTCAGAGGAAGAGACCCAGTACTTC. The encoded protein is CASSVGSEEETQYF.

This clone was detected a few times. CDR3 residues: CASSIDTTGNTGELFF. For the CDR3, the DNA is TGTGCCAGTAGTATAGATACGACAGGGAACACCGGGGAGCTGTTTTTT. V and J are TRBV19 and TRBJ2-2, with a weak D call TRBD1 (6 bases). In germline, CDR1 is LNHDA, CDR2 SQIVND (reference sequence). This CDR3 region has 16 residues. Between the trimmed V and J ends, which lost 0 bases and 1 base, there was a span of 9 bases. Full variable domain (remainder filled in from reference TRBV19 and TRBJ2-2): DGGITQSPKYLFRKEGQNVTLSCEQNLNHDAMYWYRQDPGQGLRLIYYSQIVNDFQKGDIAEGYSVSREKKESFPLTVTSAQKNPTAFYLCASSIDTTGNTGELFFGEGSRLTVL.

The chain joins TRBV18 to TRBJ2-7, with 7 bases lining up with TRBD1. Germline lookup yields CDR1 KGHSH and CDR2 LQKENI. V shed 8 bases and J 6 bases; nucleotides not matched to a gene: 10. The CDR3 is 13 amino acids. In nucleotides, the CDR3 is TGTGCCAGCACACAGGGGTTGAACGCCGAGCAGTACTTC. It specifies CASTQGLNAEQYF.

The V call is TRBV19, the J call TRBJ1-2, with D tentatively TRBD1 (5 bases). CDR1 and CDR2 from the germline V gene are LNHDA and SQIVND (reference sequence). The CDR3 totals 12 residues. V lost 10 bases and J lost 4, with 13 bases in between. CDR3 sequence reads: CATGSGGYGYTF. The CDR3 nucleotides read TGTGCCACCGGATCTGGGGGCTATGGCTACACCTTC.

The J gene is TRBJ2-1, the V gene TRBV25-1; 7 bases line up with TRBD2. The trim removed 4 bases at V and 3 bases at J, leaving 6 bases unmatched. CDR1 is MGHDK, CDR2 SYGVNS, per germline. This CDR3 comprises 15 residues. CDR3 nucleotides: TGTGCCAGCAGTGTCCCTAGCGGACGCTACAATGAGCAGTTCTTC. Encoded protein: CASSVPSGRYNEQFF.

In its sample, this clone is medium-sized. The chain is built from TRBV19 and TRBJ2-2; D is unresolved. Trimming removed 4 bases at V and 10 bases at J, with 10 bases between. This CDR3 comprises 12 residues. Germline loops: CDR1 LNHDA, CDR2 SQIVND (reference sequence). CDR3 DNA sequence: TGTGCCAGTAGTAGGCGTCTAGAGGAGCTGTTTTTT. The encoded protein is CASSRRLEELFF.

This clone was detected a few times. CDR3 in amino acids: CTSSFRGPFEPEAFF. In DNA form, the CDR3 reads TGCACCAGCAGCTTCAGGGGGCCTTTTGAACCTGAAGCTTTCTTT. This rearrangement joins TRBV1 to TRBJ1-1; TRBD1, the D gene given by the table, was not confirmed from the DNA. TRBV1 is annotated as a pseudogene. The CDR3 has 15 amino acids.

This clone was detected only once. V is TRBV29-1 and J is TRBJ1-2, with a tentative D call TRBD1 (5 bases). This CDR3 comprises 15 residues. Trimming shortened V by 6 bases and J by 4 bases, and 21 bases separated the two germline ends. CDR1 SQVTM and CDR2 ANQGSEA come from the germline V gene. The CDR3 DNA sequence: TGCAGCGTGGCGGGGGGTGCACAAACCGTCTATGGCTACACCTTC. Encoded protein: CSVAGGAQTVYGYTF.

In DNA, the CDR3 is TGTGCCAGCTCACCTAACAGGGCGAATGAGCAGTTCTTC. Its translation is CASSPNRANEQFF. This chain joins TRBV18 and TRBJ2-1; D possibly corresponds to TRBD1 (6 bases). Looked up from germline, CDR1 is KGHSH and CDR2 is LQKENI. V gave up 3 bases and J gave up 7 bases, with 10 bases separating them. This CDR3 spans 13 amino acids.

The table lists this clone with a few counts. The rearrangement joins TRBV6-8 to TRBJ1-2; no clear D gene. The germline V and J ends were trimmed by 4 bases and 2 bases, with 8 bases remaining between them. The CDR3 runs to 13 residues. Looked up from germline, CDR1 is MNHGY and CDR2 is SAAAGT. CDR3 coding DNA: TGTGCCAGCAGTTTAGGGAGGAACTATGGCTACACCTTC. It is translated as CASSLGRNYGYTF.

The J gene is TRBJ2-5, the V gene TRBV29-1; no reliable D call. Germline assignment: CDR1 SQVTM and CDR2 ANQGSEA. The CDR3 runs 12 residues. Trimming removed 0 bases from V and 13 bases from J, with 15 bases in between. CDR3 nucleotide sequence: TGCAGCGTTGAAGACGGATTCGAGGTCCCGTACTTC. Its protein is CSVEDGFEVPYF.

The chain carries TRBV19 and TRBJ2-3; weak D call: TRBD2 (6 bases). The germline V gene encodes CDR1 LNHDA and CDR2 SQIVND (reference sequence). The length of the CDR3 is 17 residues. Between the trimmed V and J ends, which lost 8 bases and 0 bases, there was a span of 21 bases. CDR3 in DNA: TGTGCCAGTTCATCCTCATTGCGCGGGACTAGCACAGATACGCAGTATTTT. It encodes CASSSSLRGTSTDTQYF.

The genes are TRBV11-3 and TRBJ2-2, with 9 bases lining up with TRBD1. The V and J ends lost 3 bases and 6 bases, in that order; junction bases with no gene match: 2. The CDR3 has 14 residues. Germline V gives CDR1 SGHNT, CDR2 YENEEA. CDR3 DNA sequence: TGTGCCAGCAGCTTTAGACAGGGGGCCGGGGAGCTGTTTTTT. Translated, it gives CASSFRQGAGELFF.

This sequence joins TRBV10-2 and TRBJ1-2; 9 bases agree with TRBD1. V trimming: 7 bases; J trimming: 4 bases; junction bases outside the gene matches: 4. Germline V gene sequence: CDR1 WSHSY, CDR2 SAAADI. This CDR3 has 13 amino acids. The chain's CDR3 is CASNPDRGYGYTF. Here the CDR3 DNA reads TGCGCCAGCAATCCGGACAGGGGCTATGGCTACACCTTC.

The CDR3 DNA reads TGTGCCAGCTCACCAGCCGGCTACAGGGCCACTGAAGCTTTCTTT. Translation: CASSPAGYRATEAFF. The chain joins TRBV18 to TRBJ1-1, with D possibly matching TRBD1 (6 bases). The V end was cut by 2 bases, the J end by 4 bases, with 14 bases between. The CDR3 runs to 15 residues. The germline V gene has CDR1 KGHSH and CDR2 LQKENI.

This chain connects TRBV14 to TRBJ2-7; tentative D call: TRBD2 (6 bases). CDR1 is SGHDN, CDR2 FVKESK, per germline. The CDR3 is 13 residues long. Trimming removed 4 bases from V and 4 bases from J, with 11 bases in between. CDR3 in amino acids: CASSRGTFYEQYF. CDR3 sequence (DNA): TGTGCCAGCAGCCGCGGGACTTTTTACGAGCAGTACTTC. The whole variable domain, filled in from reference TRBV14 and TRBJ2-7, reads EAGVTQFPSHSVIEKGQTVTLRCDPISGHDNLYWYRRVMGKEIKFLLHFVKESKQDESGMPNNRFLAERTGGTYSTLKVQPAELEDSGVYFCASSRGTFYEQYFGPGTRLTVT.

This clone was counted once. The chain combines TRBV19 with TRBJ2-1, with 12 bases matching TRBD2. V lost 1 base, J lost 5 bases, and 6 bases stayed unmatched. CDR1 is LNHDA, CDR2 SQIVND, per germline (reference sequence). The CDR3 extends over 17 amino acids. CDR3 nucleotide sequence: TGTGCCAGTAGTATAGCGACTAGCGGGAGTAACAACAATGAGCAGTTCTTC. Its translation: CASSIATSGSNNNEQFF.

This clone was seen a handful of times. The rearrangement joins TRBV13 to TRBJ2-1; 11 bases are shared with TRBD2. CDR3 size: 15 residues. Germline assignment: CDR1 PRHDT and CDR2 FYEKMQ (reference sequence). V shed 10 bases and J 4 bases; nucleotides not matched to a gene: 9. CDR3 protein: CATGLTSGAYNEQFF. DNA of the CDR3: TGTGCCACCGGATTGACTAGCGGGGCGTACAATGAGCAGTTCTTC. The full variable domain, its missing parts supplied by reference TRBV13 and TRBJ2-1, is AAGVIQSPRHLIKEKRETATLKCYPIPRHDTVYWYQQGPGQDPQFLISFYEKMQSDKGSIPDRFSAQQFSDYHSELNMSSLELGDSALYFCATGLTSGAYNEQFFGPGTRLTVL.

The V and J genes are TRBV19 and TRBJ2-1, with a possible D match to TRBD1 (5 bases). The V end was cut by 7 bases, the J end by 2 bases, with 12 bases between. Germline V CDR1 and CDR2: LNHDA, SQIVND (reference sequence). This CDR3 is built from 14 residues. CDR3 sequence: CASTDSTPYNEQFF. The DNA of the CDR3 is TGTGCCAGTACAGACAGCACGCCCTACAATGAGCAGTTCTTC.

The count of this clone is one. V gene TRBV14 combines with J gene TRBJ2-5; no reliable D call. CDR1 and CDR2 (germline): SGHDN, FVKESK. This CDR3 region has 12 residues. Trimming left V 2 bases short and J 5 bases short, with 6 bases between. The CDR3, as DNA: TGTGCCAGCAGCCAATTCCCGGAGACCCAGTACTTC. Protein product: CASSQFPETQYF.

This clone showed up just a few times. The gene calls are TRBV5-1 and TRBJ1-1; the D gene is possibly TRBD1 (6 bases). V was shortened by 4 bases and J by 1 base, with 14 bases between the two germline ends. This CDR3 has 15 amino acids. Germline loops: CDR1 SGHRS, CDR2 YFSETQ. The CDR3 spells CASSIQGPTNTEAFF. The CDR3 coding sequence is TGCGCCAGCAGCATCCAGGGGCCAACGAACACTGAAGCTTTCTTT.

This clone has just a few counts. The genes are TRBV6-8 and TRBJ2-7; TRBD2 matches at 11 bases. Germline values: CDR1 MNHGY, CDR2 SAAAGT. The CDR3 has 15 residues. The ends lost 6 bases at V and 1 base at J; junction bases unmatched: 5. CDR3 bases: TGTGCCAGCAGAGGACTAGCGGGTATTTCCTACGAGCAGTACTTC. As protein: CASRGLAGISYEQYF.

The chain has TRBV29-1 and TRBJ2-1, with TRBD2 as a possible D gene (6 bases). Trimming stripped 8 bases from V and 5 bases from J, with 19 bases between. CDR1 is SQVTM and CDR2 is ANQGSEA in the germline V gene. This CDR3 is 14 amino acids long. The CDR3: CSHKPDSGNNEQFF. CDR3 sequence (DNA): TGCAGCCACAAACCCGATAGCGGTAACAATGAGCAGTTCTTC.